This paragraph covers one T cell receptor (beta chain) sequence. This sample was taken from a study of blood T cell repertoires in COVID-19. Whole-study context: Sources were T cells, B-cell-depleted T cells, or PBMCs; the material itself was cDNA or gDNA.

CDR3 length equals 15 residues. Trimming left V 4 bases short and J 7 bases short, with 18 bases between. Germline CDR1 is SGHDT and CDR2 is YYEEEE. The table came from immunoSEQ multiplex PCR; TCRdb's copy has only in-frame clones and leaves some out. The sample shows approximately 200,000 clones, roughly 82% of them seen only once. The chain uses TRBV5-6 and TRBJ2-1; tentative D call: TRBD2 (5 bases). The sample taken for sequencing was PBMCs or T cells enriched from blood (not recorded which). This receptor was identified in a man in his forties who had recovered from COVID-19. The CDR3 region is CASSPGIGVPNEQFF. Written as DNA, the CDR3 is TGTGCCAGCAGCCCCGGGATCGGGGTTCCAAATGAGCAGTTCTTC.